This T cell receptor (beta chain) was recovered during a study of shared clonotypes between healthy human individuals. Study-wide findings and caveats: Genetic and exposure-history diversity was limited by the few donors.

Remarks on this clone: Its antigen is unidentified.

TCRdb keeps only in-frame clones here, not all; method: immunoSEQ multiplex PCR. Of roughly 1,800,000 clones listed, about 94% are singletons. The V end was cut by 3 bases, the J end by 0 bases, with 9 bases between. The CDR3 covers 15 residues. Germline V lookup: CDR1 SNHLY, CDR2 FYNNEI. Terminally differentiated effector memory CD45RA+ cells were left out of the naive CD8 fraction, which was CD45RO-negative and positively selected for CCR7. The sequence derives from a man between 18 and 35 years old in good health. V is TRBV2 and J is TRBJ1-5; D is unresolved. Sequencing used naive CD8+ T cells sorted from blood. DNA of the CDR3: TGTGCCAGCAGTGAGTTGCCGGCTAGCAATCAGCCCCAGCATTTT. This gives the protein CASSELPASNQPQHF.